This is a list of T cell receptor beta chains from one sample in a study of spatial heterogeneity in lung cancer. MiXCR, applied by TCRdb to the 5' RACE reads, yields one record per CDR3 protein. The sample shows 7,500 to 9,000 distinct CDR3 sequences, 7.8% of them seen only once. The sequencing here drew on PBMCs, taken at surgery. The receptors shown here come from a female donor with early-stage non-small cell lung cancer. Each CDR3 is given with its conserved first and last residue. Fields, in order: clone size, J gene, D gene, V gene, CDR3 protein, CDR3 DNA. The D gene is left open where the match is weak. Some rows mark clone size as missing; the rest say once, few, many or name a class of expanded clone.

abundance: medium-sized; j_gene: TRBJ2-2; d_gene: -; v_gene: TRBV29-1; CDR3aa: CSVEVGGANTGELFF; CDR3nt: TGCAGCGTTGAAGTGGGGGGAGCGAACACCGGGGAGCTGTTTTTT
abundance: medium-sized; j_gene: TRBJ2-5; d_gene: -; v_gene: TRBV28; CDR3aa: CASRGRLPQETQYF; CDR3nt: TGTGCCAGCAGGGGCCGACTGCCCCAAGAGACCCAGTACTTC
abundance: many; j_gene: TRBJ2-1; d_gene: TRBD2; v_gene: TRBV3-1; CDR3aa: CASSQEAWGGNEQFF; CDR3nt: TGTGCCAGCAGCCAAGAGGCCTGGGGGGGCAATGAGCAGTTCTTC
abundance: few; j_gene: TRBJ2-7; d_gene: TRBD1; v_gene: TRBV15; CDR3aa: CATSRDTAGGNYEQYF; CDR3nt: TGTGCCACCAGCAGAGATACAGCAGGGGGCAACTACGAGCAGTACTTC
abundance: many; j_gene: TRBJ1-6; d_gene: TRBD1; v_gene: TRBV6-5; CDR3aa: CASSYSIRTGQNSPLHF; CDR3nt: TGTGCCAGCAGTTACTCAATCCGGACAGGGCAAAATTCACCCCTCCACTTT
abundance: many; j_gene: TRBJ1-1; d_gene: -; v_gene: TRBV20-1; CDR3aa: CSAPALRNTEAFF; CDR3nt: TGCAGTGCTCCCGCCCTGAGGAACACTGAAGCTTTCTTT
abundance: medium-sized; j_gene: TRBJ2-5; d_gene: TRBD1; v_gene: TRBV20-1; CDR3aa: CSARKQGFQETQYF; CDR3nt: TGCAGTGCTAGAAAACAGGGGTTTCAAGAGACCCAGTACTTC
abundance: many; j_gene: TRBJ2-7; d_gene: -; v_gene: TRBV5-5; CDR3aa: CASSPRGAILPYEQYF; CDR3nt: TGTGCCAGCAGTCCCAGGGGGGCGATTCTACCCTACGAGCAGTACTTC
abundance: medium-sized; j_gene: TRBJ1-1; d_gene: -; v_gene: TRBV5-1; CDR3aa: CASSTTVQTEAFF; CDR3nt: TGCGCCAGCAGCACGACAGTTCAAACTGAAGCTTTCTTT
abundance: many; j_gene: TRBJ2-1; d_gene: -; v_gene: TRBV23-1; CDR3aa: CASSQPSLRNEQFF; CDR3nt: TGCGCCAGCAGTCAACCCAGTCTAAGGAATGAGCAGTTCTTC
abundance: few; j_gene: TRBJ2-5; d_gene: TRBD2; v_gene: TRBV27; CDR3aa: CASRLWAGEETQYF; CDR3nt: TGTGCCAGCAGGTTATGGGCGGGAGAAGAGACCCAGTACTTC
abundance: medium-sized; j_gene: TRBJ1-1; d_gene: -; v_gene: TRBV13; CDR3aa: CASSLGGPNGAFF; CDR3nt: TGTGCCAGCAGCTTGGGGGGACCAAACGGAGCTTTCTTT
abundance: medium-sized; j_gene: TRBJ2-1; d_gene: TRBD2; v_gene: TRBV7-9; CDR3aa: CASRDGLAGAVTYNEQFF; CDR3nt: TGTGCCAGCAGGGATGGACTAGCGGGGGCCGTGACCTACAATGAGCAGTTCTTC
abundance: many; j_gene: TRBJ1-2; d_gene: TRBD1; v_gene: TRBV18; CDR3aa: CASSPQDRGPGYTF; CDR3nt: TGTGCCAGCTCACCACAAGACAGGGGGCCTGGCTACACCTTC
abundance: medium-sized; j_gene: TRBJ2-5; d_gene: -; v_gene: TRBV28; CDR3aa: CASRLQGRQETQYF; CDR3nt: TGTGCCAGCAGACTTCAGGGGAGGCAAGAGACCCAGTACTTC
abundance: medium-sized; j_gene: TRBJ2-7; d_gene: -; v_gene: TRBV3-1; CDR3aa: CASSQAVNAYEQYF; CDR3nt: TGTGCCAGCAGCCAAGCGGTGAATGCCTACGAGCAGTACTTC
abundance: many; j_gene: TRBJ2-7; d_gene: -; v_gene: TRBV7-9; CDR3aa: CASGASYEQYF; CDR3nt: TGTGCCAGCGGGGCGTCCTACGAGCAGTACTTC
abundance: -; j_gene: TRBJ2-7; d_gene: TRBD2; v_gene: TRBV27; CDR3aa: CASTSFSSGSLEQYF; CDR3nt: TGTGCCAGCACCTCATTTTCTAGCGGGAGTCTCGAGCAGTACTTC
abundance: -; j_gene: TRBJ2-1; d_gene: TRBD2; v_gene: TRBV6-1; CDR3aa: CASSEPLAGVSEQFF; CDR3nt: TGTGCCAGCAGTGAGCCCCTAGCGGGAGTGAGCGAGCAGTTCTTC
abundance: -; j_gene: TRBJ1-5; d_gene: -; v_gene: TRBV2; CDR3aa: CASRPYDSNQPQHF; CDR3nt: TGTGCCAGCAGACCCTACGATAGCAATCAGCCCCAGCATTTT
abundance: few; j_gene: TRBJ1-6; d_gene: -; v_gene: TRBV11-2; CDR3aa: CASSLNQRGRDSPLHF; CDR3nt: TGTGCCAGCAGCTTAAACCAAAGGGGCAGGGATTCACCCCTCCACTTT
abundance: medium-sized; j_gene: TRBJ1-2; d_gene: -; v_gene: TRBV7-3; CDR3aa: CASSQGDHDGYTF; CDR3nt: TGTGCCAGCAGCCAGGGAGATCATGACGGCTACACCTTC
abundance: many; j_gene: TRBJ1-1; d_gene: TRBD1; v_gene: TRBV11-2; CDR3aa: CASRTGTGVLNTEAFF; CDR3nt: TGTGCCAGCAGGACCGGGACAGGGGTTTTGAACACTGAAGCTTTCTTT
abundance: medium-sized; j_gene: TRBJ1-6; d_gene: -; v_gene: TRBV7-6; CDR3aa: CASSLAWDSPLHF; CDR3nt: TGTGCCAGCAGCTTAGCGTGGGATTCACCCCTCCACTTT
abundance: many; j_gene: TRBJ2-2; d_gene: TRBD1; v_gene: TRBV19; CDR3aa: CASTPGTDTGELFF; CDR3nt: TGTGCCAGTACCCCCGGGACAGACACCGGGGAGCTGTTTTTT
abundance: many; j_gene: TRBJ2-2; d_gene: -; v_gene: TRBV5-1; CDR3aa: CASSFRDGTGELFF; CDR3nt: TGCGCCAGCAGCTTTAGGGATGGCACCGGGGAGCTGTTTTTT
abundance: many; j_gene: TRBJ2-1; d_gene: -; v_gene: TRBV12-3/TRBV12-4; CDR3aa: CASSLGQNYNEQFF; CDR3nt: TGTGCCAGCAGTTTAGGTCAAAATTACAATGAGCAGTTCTTC